This T cell receptor (beta chain) was found in a study of blood T cell repertoires in COVID-19. Study overall: Whether acute or convalescent, the COVID-19 samples came from the United States, Italy and Spain. T cells, B-cell-depleted T cells, or PBMCs provided the cDNA or gDNA that served as material.

The authors' processing: Counts of nucleated cells, estimated from reference gene primer amplification, were obtained. Produced via immunoSEQ multiplex PCR; TCRdb's table is partial and in-frame only. The V and J calls and clone size are taken from that table; D and trimming were inferred from the DNA. The data contain 110,000 or so clones, roughly 80% of them singletons. Remarks on this clone: Within the sample, other DNA sequences also encode this same CDR3.

Germline trimming cut 5 bases from V and 8 bases from J; bases unmatched to any gene: 5. Germline CDR1 and CDR2: MNHEY and SVGAGI. This CDR3 is built from 13 residues. The chain combines TRBV6-5 with TRBJ1-2, with 10 bases lining up with TRBD1. Sequencing input: peripheral blood. This clonotype was sampled from a woman between 65 and 79 years old with acute or convalescent COVID-19. CDR3 sequence (DNA): TGTGCCAGCAGTCCCGGGACAGGGGTAGGCTACACCTTC. This encodes CASSPGTGVGYTF.